A single sample is the source of the 21 T cell receptor beta chains below, sequenced in a study of T-cell reconstitution after alpha-beta-depleted transplantation in children. Preparation of the TCRbeta library was carried out with unique molecular identifiers. TCRdb processed the PCR reads anew with MiXCR; each CDR3 protein has one entry. This table holds 600,000 to 700,000 distinct CDR3 sequences, roughly 13% found once. Sequencing used PBMCs, obtained before TCRalphabeta/CD19-depleted stem cell transplant. These TCRs come from a girl aged 2-10 years with congenital amegakaryocytic thrombocytopenia, due to receive a stem cell transplant.

This clonotype was counted a few times. The chain combines TRBV3-1 with TRBJ2-1, with TRBD1 identical over 10 bases. In germline, CDR1 is LGHDT, CDR2 YNNKEL (reference sequence). There are 13 residues in the CDR3. The V segment lost 11 bases and the J segment 6 bases; nucleotides outside the gene matches: 7. CDR3: CACGDRGSNEQFF. The CDR3, as DNA: TGTGCCTGCGGGGACAGGGGTAGCAATGAGCAGTTCTTC.

This clonotype was seen repeatedly, ten times or more. The V and J genes are TRBV5-1 and TRBJ2-7; D remains ambiguous. V was trimmed by 4 bases and J by 2 bases, leaving 10 bases between them. The V gene's germline CDR1 is SGHRS and CDR2 YFSETQ. The CDR3 runs to 13 residues. CDR3: CASSPFGPYEQYF. The CDR3 region has the DNA TGCGCCAGCAGCCCCTTTGGTCCCTACGAGCAGTACTTC.

This clonotype was observed a handful of times. The chain uses TRBV12-3 or TRBV12-4 and TRBJ2-1, with D unclear. Trimming took off 4 bases at V and 2 bases at J, with 6 bases between the two ends. The CDR3 length is 13 residues. The CDR3 bases are TGTGCCAGCAGTTACCAGACCTACAATGAGCAGTTCTTC. This encodes CASSYQTYNEQFF.

In this sample, this clonotype turned up a few times. The chain links TRBV30 to TRBJ1-2, with TRBD1 as a possible D gene (5 bases). The V and J ends lost 1 base and 8 bases respectively, with 11 bases between them. The CDR3 runs to 12 residues. Germline CDR1 reads GTSNPN; CDR2 reads SVGIG (reference sequence). CDR3 sequence reads: CAWSGAWDGYTF. DNA of the CDR3: TGTGCCTGGAGTGGTGCATGGGACGGCTACACCTTC.

In its sample, this clonotype was seen many times. Germline and junction disagree at one end, which may indicate a read error. This chain links TRBV2 with TRBJ2-7; D is undetermined. The length of the CDR3 is 12 residues. Germline V CDR1 and CDR2: SNHLY, FYNNEI. The CDR3 is CASSEIMWSPDF. In DNA, the CDR3 is TGTGCCAGCAGTGAAATTATGTGGTCTCCCGACTTC.

This clonotype came up a few times. This chain connects TRBV20-1 to TRBJ2-7; 14 nucleotides line up with TRBD2. V shed 3 bases and J 6 bases; nucleotides not matched to a gene: 7. Germline CDR1 and CDR2: DFQATT and SNEGSKA (reference sequence). CDR3 length equals 15 residues. The CDR3 DNA reads TGCAGTGCTAGCAAGACCGGGACTAGCGGGAGCGAGCAGTACTTC. It yields the protein CSASKTGTSGSEQYF.

A note on this clonotype: A read error may be the cause here, since a much bigger clone is one base away. Because it lacks the conserved phenylalanine or tryptophan at the end, this CDR3 is likely a read error. V and J are TRBV7-9 and TRBJ1-1, with a possible D match to TRBD1 (5 bases). The CDR3 is 16 amino acids. Germline V CDR1 and CDR2: SEHNR, FQNEAQ (reference sequence). Deletions cut 6 bases from V and 4 bases from J, with 21 bases between. CDR3 coding DNA: TGTGCCAGCAGACATGGACGGGTCTATGGGGGCACTGAAGCTTTCTTA. This encodes CASRHGRVYGGTEAFL.

CDR3 sequence: CASSEVPGKNGHEKLFF. CDR3 nucleotide sequence: TGTGCCAGCAGCGAGGTCCCAGGGAAAAATGGGCATGAAAAACTGTTTTTT. The V gene is TRBV5-5, the J gene TRBJ1-4, with D perhaps TRBD1 (5 bases). The CDR3 extends over 17 amino acids. Germline lookup yields CDR1 SGHKS and CDR2 YYEKEE (reference sequence). Trimming stripped 4 bases from V and 6 bases from J, with 22 bases between.

In its sample, this clonotype was seen many times. The chain combines TRBV7-8 with TRBJ1-5; the D is unclear. Looked up from germline, CDR1 is SGHVS and CDR2 is FQNEAQ. V was pared by 11 bases and J by 0 bases, with 17 bases between. The CDR3 consists of 15 residues. CDR3 sequence: CADWGVGYSNQPQHF. CDR3 nucleotides: TGTGCCGATTGGGGAGTGGGATATAGCAATCAGCCCCAGCATTTT.

About this clonotype itself: Because the CDR3's place on the DNA is in doubt, the DNA is left out and the CDR3 is given as listed by TCRdb. V and J are TRBV5-6 and TRBJ1-1; the D call in the table, TRBD1, was not verified against the DNA. From its first to its last residue, the CDR3 has 16 amino acids. Germline CDR1 reads SGHDT; CDR2 reads YYEEEE. This chain's CDR3 is CASRPRRGVKLSLAFF.

In this sample, this clonotype turned up a few times. J is TRBJ2-3 and V is TRBV11-2, with no clear D. This CDR3 spans 13 amino acids. Per the germline V gene, CDR1 is SGHAT and CDR2 is FQNNGV. V lost 3 bases and J 3 bases, leaving 7 bases between the germline ends. The CDR3 sequence is CASSFVGTDTQYF. As DNA, the CDR3 is TGTGCCAGCAGCTTTGTAGGAACAGATACGCAGTATTTT.

This clonotype was seen only a few times. The V call is TRBV11-3, the J call TRBJ2-1, with 7 bases that match TRBD2. J was trimmed by 2 bases and V by 1 base; bases with no gene match: 8. The germline V gene has CDR1 SGHNT and CDR2 YENEEA. The length of the CDR3 is 17 residues. The chain's CDR3 is CASSLGPAGVTYNEQFF. The CDR3 bases are TGTGCCAGCAGCTTAGGTCCGGCGGGAGTAACCTACAATGAGCAGTTCTTC.

Ten or more counts support this clonotype. The V and J genes are TRBV20-1 and TRBJ2-7, with 12 bases lining up with TRBD2. The CDR3 runs to 14 residues. V was clipped by 5 bases and J by 2 bases; unmatched bases: 4. CDR1 is DFQATT, CDR2 SNEGSKA, per germline (reference sequence). The CDR3 sequence is CSARTSGITYEQYF. CDR3 DNA sequence: TGCAGTGCTCGGACTAGCGGGATAACCTACGAGCAGTACTTC.

This CDR3 reads CAWRPPTGGVTEAFF. CDR3 DNA: TGTGCCTGGAGGCCCCCGACAGGGGGGGTCACTGAAGCTTTCTTT. This chain links TRBV30 with TRBJ1-1, with TRBD1 identical over 9 bases. Trimming removed 3 bases from V and 4 bases from J; junction bases left unmatched: 9. CDR3 length equals 15 residues. Germline CDR1 GTSNPN, CDR2 SVGIG (reference sequence).

The table lists this clonotype with many counts. This chain links TRBV5-1 with TRBJ2-4, with D maybe TRBD1 (6 bases). Looked up from germline, CDR1 is SGHRS and CDR2 is YFSETQ. The V and J ends lost 1 base and 0 bases respectively, with 17 bases between them. The CDR3 runs 18 residues. The CDR3 loop is CASSLWGTGTTAKNIQYF. Written as DNA, the CDR3 is TGCGCCAGCAGCTTGTGGGGAACCGGGACAACAGCCAAAAACATTCAGTACTTC.

This clonotype was counted many times. The chain joins TRBV20-1 to TRBJ2-7; the match to TRBD1 covers 8 bases. Germline V gene lookup returns CDR1 DFQATT and CDR2 SNEGSKA (reference sequence). This CDR3 comprises 16 residues. Losses at the gene ends were 6 bases for V and 2 bases for J; bases not matched to a gene: 15. This CDR3 reads CSAAYVGTGRPYEQYF. As DNA, the CDR3 is TGCAGTGCGGCTTATGTAGGGACAGGACGACCCTACGAGCAGTACTTC.

The chain links TRBV5-1 to TRBJ2-1, with TRBD1 identical over 10 bases. J lost 6 bases, V lost 1 base, and 7 bases had no gene match. Germline-derived CDR1 and CDR2 are SGHRS and YFSETQ. The CDR3 is 16 residues long. The chain's CDR3 is CASSLRVGQGSNEQFF. Written as DNA, the CDR3 is TGCGCCAGCAGCTTGCGAGTGGGACAGGGGTCCAATGAGCAGTTCTTC.

The table lists this clonotype with many counts. The V gene is TRBV5-1, the J gene TRBJ2-3; D remains unclear. The germline V gene encodes CDR1 SGHRS and CDR2 YFSETQ. Trimming took 0 bases from V and 0 from J, leaving 11 bases between them. This CDR3 contains 16 residues. The CDR3 bases are TGCGCCAGCAGCTTGGTTCTGGGCACTAGCACAGATACGCAGTATTTT. It specifies CASSLVLGTSTDTQYF.

This clonotype was counted many times. The chain recombines TRBV18 with TRBJ1-1; D ambiguous. The germline V gene encodes CDR1 KGHSH and CDR2 LQKENI. The CDR3 is 14 residues long. V shed 5 bases and J shed 6 bases, with 16 bases lying between them. The CDR3 is CASSERDSEAEAFF. CDR3 sequence (DNA): TGTGCCAGCTCAGAACGGGATTCCGAGGCTGAAGCTTTCTTT. The variable domain in full, with the rest retrieved from reference TRBV18 and TRBJ1-1, is NAGVMQNPRHLVRRRGQEARLRCSPMKGHSHVYWYRQLPEEGLKFMVYLQKENIIDESGMPKERFSAEFPKEGPSILRIQQVVRGDSAAYFCASSERDSEAEAFFGQGTRLTVV.

The CDR3, as DNA: TGCAGCGTTGTCGGCGGCAAAAACATTCAGTACTTC. It specifies CSVVGGKNIQYF. The rearrangement joins TRBV29-1 to TRBJ2-4; the D is unclear. The CDR3 has 12 residues. V shed 4 bases and J shed 3 bases, with 7 bases lying between them. Germline-derived CDR1 and CDR2 are SQVTM and ANQGSEA.

This rearrangement joins TRBV7-9 to TRBJ2-3, with 7 bases fitting TRBD1. This CDR3 comprises 16 residues. Losses at the gene ends were 5 bases for V and 2 bases for J; bases not matched to a gene: 10. Germline loops: CDR1 SEHNR, CDR2 FQNEAQ (reference sequence). DNA of the CDR3: TGTGCCAGCAGCCCCACGGCAGGGGGATACACAGATACGCAGTATTTT. Amino acid sequence: CASSPTAGGYTDTQYF.